This T cell receptor (beta chain) is from a study of molecular identifiers for immune sequencing clone quantification. TCRdb passed the PCR reads through MiXCR, listing each CDR3 protein once. The table shows roughly 100,000 distinct CDR3 sequences, with around 30% occurring only once. The sequenced sample consisted of naive CD8+ T cells from blood, with Jurkat cell RNA spiked in. Specified subset: FACS-sorted CD8+CD4-CCR7+CD45RA+ naive T cells. The clonotype originates from a human donor in good health. Some libraries in this study had Jurkat cell RNA spiked in.

The CDR3 protein is CASSVGPSGGNTGELFF. The DNA of the CDR3 is TGTGCCAGCAGCGTAGGTCCCAGCGGGGGAAACACCGGGGAGCTGTTTTTT. V usage is TRBV9 and J usage is TRBJ2-2; 8 bases fit TRBD2. The length of the CDR3 is 17 residues. CDR1 is SGDLS, CDR2 YYNGEE, per germline. V gave up 0 bases and J gave up 2 bases; unmatched junction bases: 6.